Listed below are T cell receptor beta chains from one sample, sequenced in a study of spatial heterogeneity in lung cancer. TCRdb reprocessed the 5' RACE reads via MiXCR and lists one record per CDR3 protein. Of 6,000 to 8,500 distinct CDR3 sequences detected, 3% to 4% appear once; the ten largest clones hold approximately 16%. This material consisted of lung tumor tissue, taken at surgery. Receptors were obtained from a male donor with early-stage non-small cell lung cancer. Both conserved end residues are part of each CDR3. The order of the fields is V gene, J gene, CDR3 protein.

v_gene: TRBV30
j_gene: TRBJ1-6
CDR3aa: CAWTLRGARNSPLHF

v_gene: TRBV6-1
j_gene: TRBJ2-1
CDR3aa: CASNPGGAGEQFF

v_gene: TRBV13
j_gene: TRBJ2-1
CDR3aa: CASSPRDRVNHNEQFF

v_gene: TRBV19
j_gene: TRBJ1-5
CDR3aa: CASSIDLGQLLDPPQHF

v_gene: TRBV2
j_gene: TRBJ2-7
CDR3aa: CASSEGGEGSYEQYF

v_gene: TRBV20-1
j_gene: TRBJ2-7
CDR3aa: CSAEATLIYEQYF

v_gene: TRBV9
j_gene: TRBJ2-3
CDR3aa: CASSVARVGGESTDTQYF

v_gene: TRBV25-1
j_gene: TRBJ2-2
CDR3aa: CASSDHRLNTGELFF

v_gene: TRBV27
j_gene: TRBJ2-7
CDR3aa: CASSLRITGWTHEQYF

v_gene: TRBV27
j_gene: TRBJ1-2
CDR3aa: CASSSGWANYGYTF

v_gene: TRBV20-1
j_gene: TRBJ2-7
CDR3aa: CSAWRSYEQYF

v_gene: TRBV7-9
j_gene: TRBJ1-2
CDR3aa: CASSSQGGSGYTF

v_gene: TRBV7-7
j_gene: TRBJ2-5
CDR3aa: CASSRDSQETQYF

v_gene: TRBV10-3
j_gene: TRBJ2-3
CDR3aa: CAISGGLGTSGVTDTQYF

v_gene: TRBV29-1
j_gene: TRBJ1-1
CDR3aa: CSVRAGDTEAFF

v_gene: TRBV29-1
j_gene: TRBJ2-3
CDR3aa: CSSSPGLIGDTQYF

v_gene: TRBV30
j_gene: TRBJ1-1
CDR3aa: CAWSGGRIAFF

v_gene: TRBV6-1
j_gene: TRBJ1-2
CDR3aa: CASSEAVKGGNYGYTF

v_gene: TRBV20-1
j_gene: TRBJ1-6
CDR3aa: CSARDKGQVTPLHF

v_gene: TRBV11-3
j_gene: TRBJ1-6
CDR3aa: CASSLGTGGSPLHF

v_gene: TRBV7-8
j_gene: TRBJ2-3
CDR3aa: CASSLTTTSGGVTDTQYF

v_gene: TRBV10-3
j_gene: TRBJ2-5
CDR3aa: CAIRAGTGQETQYF

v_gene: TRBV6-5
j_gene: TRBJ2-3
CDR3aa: CASRPTSTDTQYF

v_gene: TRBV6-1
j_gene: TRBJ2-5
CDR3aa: CASSGEGLGETQYF

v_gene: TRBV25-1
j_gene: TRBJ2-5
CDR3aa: CASSATPGQGFGETQYF

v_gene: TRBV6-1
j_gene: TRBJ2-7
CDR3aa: CASSKEGSYEQYF

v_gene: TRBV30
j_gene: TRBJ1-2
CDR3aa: CAWSVARGGGYTF

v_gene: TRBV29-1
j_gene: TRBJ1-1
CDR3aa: CSVETGVRLTEAFF

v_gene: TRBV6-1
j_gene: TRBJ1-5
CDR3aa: CASSEGVGDSNQPQHF

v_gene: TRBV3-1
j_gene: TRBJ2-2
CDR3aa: CASSQLRNTGELFF

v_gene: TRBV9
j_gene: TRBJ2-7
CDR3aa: CASSVRRNSQTEQYF

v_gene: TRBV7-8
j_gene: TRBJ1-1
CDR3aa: CASSLVRSNTEAFF

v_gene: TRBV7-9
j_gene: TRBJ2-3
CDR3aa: CASSLGVPTDTQYF

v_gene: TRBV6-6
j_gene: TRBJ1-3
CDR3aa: CASSGQKSGGNTIYF

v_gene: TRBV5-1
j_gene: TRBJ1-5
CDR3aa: CASSLEGGEQPQHF

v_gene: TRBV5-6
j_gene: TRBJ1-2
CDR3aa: CASSLGNYGYTF

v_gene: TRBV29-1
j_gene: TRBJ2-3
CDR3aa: CSVKTSGTTDTQYF

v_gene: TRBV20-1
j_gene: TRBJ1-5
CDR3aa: CSAGMGPSNQPQHF

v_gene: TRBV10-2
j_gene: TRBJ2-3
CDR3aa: CASSESRRGGADTQYF

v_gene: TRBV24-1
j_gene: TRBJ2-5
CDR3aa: CATSEGRETQYF

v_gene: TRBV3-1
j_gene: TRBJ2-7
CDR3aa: CASSQERLAGDEQYF

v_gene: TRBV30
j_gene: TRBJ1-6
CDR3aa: CAWSVRDRNSPLHF

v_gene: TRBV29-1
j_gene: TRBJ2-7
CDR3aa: CSVEDRHEQYF

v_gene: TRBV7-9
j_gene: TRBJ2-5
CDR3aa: CASSPLGAETQYF

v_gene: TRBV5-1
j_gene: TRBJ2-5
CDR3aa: CASSLGVAPETQYF

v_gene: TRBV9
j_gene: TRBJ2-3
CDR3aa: CASSATSGGGTDTQYF

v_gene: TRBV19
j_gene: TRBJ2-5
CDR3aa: CASSRPGGETQYF

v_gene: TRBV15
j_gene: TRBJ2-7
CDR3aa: CATLGYEQYF

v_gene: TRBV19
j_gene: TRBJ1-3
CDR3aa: CASGQGRGNTIYF

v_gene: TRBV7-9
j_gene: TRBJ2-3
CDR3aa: CASSGGLADTQYF